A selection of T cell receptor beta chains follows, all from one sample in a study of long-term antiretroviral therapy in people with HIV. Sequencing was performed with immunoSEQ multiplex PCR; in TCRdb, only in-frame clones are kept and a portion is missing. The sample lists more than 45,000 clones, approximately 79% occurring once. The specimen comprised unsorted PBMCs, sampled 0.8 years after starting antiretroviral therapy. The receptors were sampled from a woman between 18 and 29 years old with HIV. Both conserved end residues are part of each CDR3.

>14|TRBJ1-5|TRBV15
CATSRLDPNQPQHF
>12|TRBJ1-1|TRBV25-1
CASSRGNTEAFF
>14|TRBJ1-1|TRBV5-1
CASSLDGPNTEAFF
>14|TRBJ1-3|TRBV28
CASSLVGSGNTIYF
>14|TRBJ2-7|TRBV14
CASSQEIGLYEQYF
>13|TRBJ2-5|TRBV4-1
CASSQALIETQYF
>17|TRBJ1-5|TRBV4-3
CASSQAWVAPSNQPQHF
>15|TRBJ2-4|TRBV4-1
CASSHKGVPSSIQYF
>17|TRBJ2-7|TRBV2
CASATAGGGVDIYEQYF
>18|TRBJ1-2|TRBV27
CASSLSGQGGRRNYGYTF
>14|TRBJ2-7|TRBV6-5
CASKGTVSGHEQYF
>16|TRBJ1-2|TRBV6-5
CASSYSNFPGNYGYTF
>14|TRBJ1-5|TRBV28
CASSLAVPGEPQHF
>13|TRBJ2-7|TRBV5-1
CASSLTGVYEQYF
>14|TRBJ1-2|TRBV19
CASNSRDGDYGYTF
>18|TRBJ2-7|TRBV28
CASSLTGSIGKEAYEQYF
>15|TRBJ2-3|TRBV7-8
CASLGLAGGGDTQYF
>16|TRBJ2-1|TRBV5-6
CASSSYSGRSYNEQFF
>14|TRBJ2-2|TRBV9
CASSVATPTGELFF
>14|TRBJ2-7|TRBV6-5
CASSWDRGSYEQYF
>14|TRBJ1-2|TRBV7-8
CASSLGAGDPGYTF
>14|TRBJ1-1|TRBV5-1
CASSFVRANTEAFF
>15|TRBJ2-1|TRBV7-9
CASSLSESSYNEQFF
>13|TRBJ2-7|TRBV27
CASSLSGSHEQYF
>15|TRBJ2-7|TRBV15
CATSRDRAGAYEQYF
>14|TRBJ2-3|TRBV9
CASGLDPQTDTQYF
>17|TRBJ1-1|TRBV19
CASREGRATLMNTEAFF
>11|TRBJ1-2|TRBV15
CATSSRYGYTF